Sequencing of this T cell receptor (beta chain) was carried out in a study of cytomegalovirus exposure and HLA in healthy donors. For the study at large: A data release that came early held 80 million or so unique TCRs from HLA-typed donors. The study's findings and limits: According to an earlier analysis, most TCR beta V segments yielded productive rearrangements about 87% or about 30% of the time. Cytomegalovirus association was listed for approximately 160 TCR beta chains.

This clone was seen a handful of times. The antigen is undetermined. The study ran its PCR with 60 Vbeta and 13 Jbeta primers. Study processing details: The authors later counted 65 million to 90 million unique TCR beta chains, 9 million to 14 million of them shared. Clones were read by immunoSEQ multiplex PCR, and TCRdb kept only the in-frame ones, dropping some. Clone size and V and J calls were adopted from that table, with D and trimming inferred from the DNA. The sample holds around 210,000 clones, roughly 78% seen once. Per germline, CDR1 MNHNS and CDR2 SASEGT. The CDR3 contains 14 residues. Germline trimming cut 4 bases from V and 4 bases from J; bases unmatched to any gene: 4.

The chain links TRBV6-1 to TRBJ2-3; 8 bases are a match to TRBD2. The sequenced material came from PBMCs. This TCR derives from a boy aged 5 to 17 in good health and CMV-seronegative. The CDR3 DNA reads TGTGCCAGCAGTGCCCTCGGGGGGGCAGATACGCAGTATTTT. The encoded protein is CASSALGGADTQYF.